The present T cell receptor (beta chain) was sequenced within a study of cytomegalovirus exposure and HLA in healthy donors. Study overall: HLA-typed donors contributed around 85 million unique TCRs, which were held in an early data release.

The PCR was carried out with 60 Vbeta primers and 13 Jbeta primers. Clones were sequenced by immunoSEQ multiplex PCR, and TCRdb holds only the in-frame ones, with some missing. Altogether about 100,000 clones are present, 60% to 85% being singletons, with the ten largest covering about 7%. The V gene's germline CDR1 is SGHNT and CDR2 YYREEE (reference sequence). Losses at the gene ends were 4 bases for V and 4 bases for J; bases not matched to a gene: 14. The CDR3 consists of 19 residues. This clone was seen more than once but under ten times. What it recognizes is unknown. Study conclusions and caveats: One later analysis reportedly identified an Asian-associated ancestry cluster that showed fewer N-insertions than the approximately 700-donor mean. Cytomegalovirus status was reportedly diagnosed by the classifier with high specificity and sensitivity.

Sequenced sample: PBMCs. The receptor comes from a middle-aged man in good health and CMV-seropositive. The chain combines TRBV5-4 with TRBJ2-2; 12 nucleotides match TRBD1. For the CDR3, the DNA is TGTGCCAGCAGCCAACCGGGACAGGGGGCGTCGGAGGTCACCGGGGAGCTGTTTTTT. Translation gives CASSQPGQGASEVTGELFF.